This T cell receptor (beta chain) was recorded in a study of OX40 agonist ivuxolimab in advanced cancers. Study context: Eligibility admitted prior anti-PD-1, anti-PD-L1 or anti-CTLA-4 therapy; 40% had some. Study-level points and caveats: Nonresponders, in some cases, also had low normalized T-cell clonal expansion. Researchers report that CD8+ T cells had, on average, more expanded clones than CD4+. What antigens the expanded peripheral T cells recognized was never established.

Only in-frame clones appear in the TCRdb table, and some are missing; sequencing was by immunoSEQ multiplex PCR. Among about 12,000 clones, around 83% were seen once, and the ten largest hold around 29%. Concerning this clone itself: Its antigen is undetermined.

The sample here was CD4+ or CD8+ T cells sorted from blood, taken in a trial of the OX40 agonist ivuxolimab. The sequence came from an adult with an advanced solid tumor such as melanoma, head and neck, liver or kidney cancer.

CDR3 amino acids: CASSSGLAGLHEQFF. The CDR3 DNA is TGTGCCAGCAGTTCGGGACTAGCGGGGTTGCATGAGCAGTTCTTC. The gene calls are TRBV27 and TRBJ2-1; 13 bases align to TRBD2. The ends lost 4 bases at V and 8 bases at J; junction bases unmatched: 5. The germline CDR1 and CDR2 sequences are MNHEY and SMNVEV (reference sequence). This CDR3 has 15 amino acids.